This T cell receptor (beta chain) was identified in a study of blood T cells in healthy people across ages. Study results and limitations: Measured against age, TCR beta diversity per million T cells decreased in a roughly linear manner.

The second PCR ran about 7 to 12 cycles with a sample-barcoded 5' primer and J-beta primers. MiXCR, run by TCRdb on the 5' RACE reads, gives a single entry per CDR3 protein. The sample holds 850,000 or so distinct CDR3 sequences, around 30% seen once. This clonotype was seen ten or more times. What it binds is not known. Samples each yielded at least 6 micrograms of total RNA. The TCR comes from a woman of 80 years or more in good health. The sequenced material came from blood.

CDR3 DNA sequence: TGTGCCAGCAGTTACCCTGGGAGTGGCAAACAAGAGACCCAGTACTTC. It specifies CASSYPGSGKQETQYF. The chain joins TRBV6-2 or TRBV6-3 to TRBJ2-5; perhaps TRBD2 as D (5 bases). The CDR3 runs to 16 residues. Looked up from germline, CDR1 is MNHEY and CDR2 is SVGEGT. The germline V and J ends were trimmed by 2 bases and 2 bases, with 15 bases remaining between them.